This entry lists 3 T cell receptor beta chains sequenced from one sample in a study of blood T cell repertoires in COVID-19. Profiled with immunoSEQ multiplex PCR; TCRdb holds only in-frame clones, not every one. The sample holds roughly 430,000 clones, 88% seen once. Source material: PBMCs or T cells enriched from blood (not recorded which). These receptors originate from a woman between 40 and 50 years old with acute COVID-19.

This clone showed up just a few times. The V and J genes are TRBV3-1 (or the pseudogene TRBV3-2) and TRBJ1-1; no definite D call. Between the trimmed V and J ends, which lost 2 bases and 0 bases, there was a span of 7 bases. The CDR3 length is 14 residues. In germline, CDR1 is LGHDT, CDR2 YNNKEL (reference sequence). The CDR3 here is CASSQSDMNTEAFF. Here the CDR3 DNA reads TGTGCCAGCAGCCAATCAGACATGAACACTGAAGCTTTCTTT.

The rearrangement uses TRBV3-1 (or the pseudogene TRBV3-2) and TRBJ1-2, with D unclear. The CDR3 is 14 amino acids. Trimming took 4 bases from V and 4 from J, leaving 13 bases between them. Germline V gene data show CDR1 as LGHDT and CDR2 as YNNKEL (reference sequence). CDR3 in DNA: TGTGCCAGCAGCCCAACAAGGAACAGCTATGGCTACACCTTC. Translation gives CASSPTRNSYGYTF.

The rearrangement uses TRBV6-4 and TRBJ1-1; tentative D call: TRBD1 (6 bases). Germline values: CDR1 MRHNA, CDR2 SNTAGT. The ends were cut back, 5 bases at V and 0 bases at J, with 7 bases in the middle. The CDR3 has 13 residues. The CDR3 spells CASSRDMNTEAFF. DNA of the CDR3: TGTGCCAGCAGTAGGGACATGAACACTGAAGCTTTCTTT.